This T cell receptor (beta chain) emerged from a study of T cells in Graves' hyperthyroidism and ophthalmopathy (dated by TCRdb to the late 2010s). For context, the study as a whole: TCR V-J signatures able to tell the groups apart were searched for in a discovery cohort of 90 to 100 patients, of whom 43 had Graves' ophthalmopathy and roughly 58 had stable Graves' hyperthyroidism. An independent validation cohort of about 20 hyperthyroidism patients and about 15 patients who later progressed to ophthalmopathy tested prospective prediction of ophthalmopathy. The 100 discovery patients were randomly divided into training and test sets at a 7:3 ratio. Thyroid tissue and blood T-cell repertoires from several Graves' hyperthyroidism patients were also compared in the study. Following sampling, methimazole starting at 30 mg daily was given to hyperthyroidism patients, and high-dose intravenous methylprednisolone was given to ophthalmopathy patients. TCR Vbeta CDR3 sequencing of 135 peripheral blood samples (43 ophthalmopathy, 75 or so hyperthyroidism and roughly 17 progressor patients) is reported in the paper. Broad study findings and their caveats: During validation, the model predicted progression to ophthalmopathy a median of about 5.9 months ahead of onset, with more than 60% sensitivity and 72% to 80% specificity. A model built on a 13 V-J signature distinguished ophthalmopathy from stable hyperthyroidism, reaching about 88% sensitivity and 81% to 83% specificity in cross-validation and 80%/75% in testing. No statistical method was used to set the sample size in advance, and investigators knew the group allocation. Most expanded thyroid clonotypes (frequency above 0.001) were also detected in blood, suggesting blood repertoires may reflect thyroid immune responses.

Stable Graves' hyperthyroidism was defined as no progression to ophthalmopathy during 18 months of follow-up. Hyperthyroidism patients were aged 18 to 65 years and newly diagnosed, with disease duration of less than 2 months. Patients with uncontrolled infections, other autoimmune diseases, pregnancy or lactation were excluded. Diagnoses relied on clinical symptoms, serum thyroxine and TRAb, thyroid ultrasound and orbital computed tomography. Total RNA was extracted using Trizol reagent, and RNA quality was assessed on an Agilent 2100 Bioanalyzer. The TCR beta CDR3 regions were amplified from the RNA transcripts. The first round of RT-PCR for the TCR CDR3 was performed with the HTBI primer set and the Qiagen OneStep RT-PCR kit. Libraries were constructed in a second round of multiplex PCR, after which size selection and purification were carried out. Libraries were sequenced paired-end with 100 bp reads on an Illumina HiSeq2000. The authors processed their data as follows. SOAPnuke was used to process the raw data, throwing out any read that contained adapters or uncalled bases, had a mean Phred below 15, or lacked an exact constant-primer or identifier match. High-quality paired reads were merged using COPE v1.2.5, and each unique nucleotide sequence was defined as a clonotype. MiTCR v1.1 was used to align clonotypes to the IMGT TRBV, TRBD and TRBJ reference segments. The analysis was restricted to V-J combinations with a frequency above 0.0001, which together covered about 99% of the repertoires. The TCS score was defined as F50 (clonal expansion) divided by E x V (chaos), with BLOSUM62-based TCRdist calculated between CDR3 peptides within each V-J. Welch's t-statistics and random forest reduced fewer than 550 V-J features to about 12, which were used in a naive Bayes classifier (R e1071). In-frame beta chains were kept once TCRdb had trimmed the public reads at Q25 with fastp and called clones with MiXCR. CDR3 protein duplicates are merged, each entry listing the most common genes and DNA. What appears here as the V and J calls and clone size reflects TCRdb's work, not the paper's. Across this sample there are about 540,000 distinct CDR3 sequences, with around 45% seen only once. The ten largest make up just over 8% of the sample.

Turning to this clonotype: Its antigen has not been determined. No much larger clonotype is one base removed from it; base qualities were not supplied.

The germline V gene supplies CDR1 SQVTM and CDR2 ANQGSEA. Including cysteine and phenylalanine, the CDR3 has 13 amino acids. The entry retains the CDR3 DNA only, 39 bases that are in frame from base 1. Material for sequencing was peripheral blood or thyroid tissue (not recorded which). This clonotype was sampled from a woman between 18 and 29 years old with Graves' hyperthyroidism. Donor details come from another sample of the same person, matched by shared clones. Rearrangement joined TRBV29-1 to TRBJ1-5; 8 bases in between match TRBD1. This receptor carries the CDR3 CSVAGGMSQPQHF. In nucleotides, the sequence is TGCAGTGTGGCAGGGGGCATGTCTCAGCCCCAGCATTTT.